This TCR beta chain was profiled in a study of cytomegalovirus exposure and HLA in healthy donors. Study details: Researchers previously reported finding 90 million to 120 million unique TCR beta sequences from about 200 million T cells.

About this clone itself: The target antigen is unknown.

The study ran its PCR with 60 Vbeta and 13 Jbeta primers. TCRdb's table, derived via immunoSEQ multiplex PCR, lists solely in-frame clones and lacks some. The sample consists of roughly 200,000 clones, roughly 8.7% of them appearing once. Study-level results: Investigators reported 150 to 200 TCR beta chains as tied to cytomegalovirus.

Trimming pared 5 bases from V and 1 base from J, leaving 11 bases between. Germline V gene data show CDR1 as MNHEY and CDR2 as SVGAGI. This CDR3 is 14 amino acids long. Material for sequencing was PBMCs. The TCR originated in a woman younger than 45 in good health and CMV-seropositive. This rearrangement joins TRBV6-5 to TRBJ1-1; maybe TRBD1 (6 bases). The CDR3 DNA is TGTGCCAGCAGTCGGAAAGGGGGGAACACTGAAGCTTTCTTT. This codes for CASSRKGGNTEAFF.